This entry lists 26 T cell receptor beta chains sequenced from one sample in a study of T-cell memory formation after mild COVID-19. Via MiXCR, TCRdb re-called the 5' RACE reads, giving one row per CDR3 protein. The sample lists a few hundred thousand distinct CDR3 sequences, 25% occurring once. Sample: PBMCs or a T cell subset sorted from them (not recorded which). These receptors were obtained from an adult woman who had mild COVID-19 (a few samples of this study predate the infection). Cell type and time point are not known.

This clonotype was seen a few times. The CDR3 is CASSEGGSSSNEQFF. CDR3 nucleotide sequence: TGCGCCAGCAGCGAAGGAGGTAGTTCCAGCAATGAGCAGTTCTTC. V usage is TRBV5-1 and J usage is TRBJ2-1; TRBD2 is a possible D gene (5 bases). Germline V CDR1 and CDR2: SGHRS, YFSETQ. Trimming took off 4 bases at V and 6 bases at J, with 17 bases between the two ends. This CDR3 region has 15 residues. Full variable domain (missing parts from reference TRBV5-1 and TRBJ2-1): KAGVTQTPRYLIKTRGQQVTLSCSPISGHRSVSWYQQTPGQGLQFLFEYFSETQRNKGNFPGRFSGRQFSNSRSEMNVSTLELGDSALYLCASSEGGSSSNEQFFGPGTRLTVL.

This chain links TRBV3-1 with TRBJ1-2; D might be TRBD1 (5 bases). CDR1 is LGHDT and CDR2 is YNNKEL in the germline V gene (reference sequence). Trimming cost V 3 bases and J 7 bases, with 12 bases left between them. The CDR3 spans 13 residues. The CDR3 nucleotides are TGTGCCAGCAGCCAGCAGACAGCCTCTGGCTACACCTTC. Translation: CASSQQTASGYTF.

The chain employs TRBV5-6 and TRBJ1-2; 9 bases agree with TRBD1. This CDR3 contains 16 residues. Germline V CDR1 and CDR2: SGHDT, YYEEEE. V shed 4 bases, J shed 4 bases, and the junction held 11 bases outside the gene matches. CDR3 coding DNA: TGTGCCAGCAGCAAGAACCCCGGGGACAGGGTCTATGGCTACACCTTC. This translates into CASSKNPGDRVYGYTF.

The V and J genes are TRBV12-3 or TRBV12-4 and TRBJ2-1; D gene ambiguous. This CDR3 has 11 amino acids. The V end lost 1 base, the J end lost 9 bases, and 4 bases lay between the germline ends. The CDR3 coding sequence is TGTGCCAGCAGTTTAGGGTTTGAGCAGTTCTTC. Amino acid sequence: CASSLGFEQFF.

This clonotype appeared a single time. The chain joins TRBV6-1 to TRBJ2-3, with TRBD2 matching over 10 bases. The V and J ends lost 7 bases and 6 bases, in that order; junction bases with no gene match: 10. The germline CDR1 and CDR2 sequences are MNHNS and SASEGT. This CDR3 is built from 15 residues. CDR3 bases: TGTGCCAGCAAACCAGCGGGGGGGGGTCCGGATACGCAGTATTTT. Protein sequence: CASKPAGGGPDTQYF.

The chain joins TRBV30 to TRBJ2-7, with a possible D match to TRBD1 (5 bases). Trimming cost V 5 bases and J 3 bases, with 17 bases left between them. CDR3 length: 14 residues. Germline V gene data show CDR1 as GTSNPN and CDR2 as SVGIG (reference sequence). Here the CDR3 DNA reads TGTGCCTGGGACCGGAAAGGGGAAAACTACGAGCAGTACTTC. Translating gives CAWDRKGENYEQYF.

The chain combines TRBV19 with TRBJ2-3; D is possibly TRBD2 (5 bases). The CDR3 extends over 13 amino acids. Germline V CDR1 and CDR2: LNHDA, SQIVND (reference sequence). Trimming cost V 10 bases and J 0 bases, with 11 bases left between them. The CDR3 here is CATRAASTDTQYF. The CDR3 bases are TGTGCCACTAGAGCGGCTAGCACAGATACGCAGTATTTT.

The gene calls are TRBV4-2 and TRBJ2-1; possibly TRBD2 for D (5 bases). CDR3 length: 15 residues. The germline V and J ends were trimmed by 3 bases and 9 bases, with 18 bases remaining between them. Germline V gene data show CDR1 as LGHNA and CDR2 as YNFKEQ. The CDR3 loop reads CASSHSGSSGIEQFF. CDR3 DNA: TGTGCCAGCAGCCACAGCGGATCGTCGGGGATTGAGCAGTTCTTC.

This clonotype was observed a few times. This chain joins TRBV3-1 and TRBJ2-7; no firm D call. Germline CDR1 and CDR2: LGHDT and YNNKEL (reference sequence). The V and J ends lost 3 bases and 6 bases respectively, with 12 bases between them. This CDR3 comprises 13 residues. The CDR3 bases are TGTGCCAGCAGCCAGGTGGCTGTCGGCGAGCAGTACTTC. This translates into CASSQVAVGEQYF.

The V and J genes are TRBV7-9 and TRBJ1-6; tentative D call: TRBD1 (6 bases). The germline V gene encodes CDR1 SEHNR and CDR2 FQNEAQ (reference sequence). With 6 bases removed from V and 7 bases from J, the gap between germline ends came to 19 bases. The length of the CDR3 is 16 residues. This CDR3 is CASSSQGREVNSPLHF. The CDR3 bases are TGTGCCAGCAGTTCCCAGGGGCGTGAGGTCAATTCACCCCTCCACTTT.

This chain uses TRBV5-1 with TRBJ2-5, with 8 bases lining up with TRBD1. The V segment lost 7 bases and the J segment 1 base; nucleotides outside the gene matches: 9. The CDR3 covers 15 residues. Germline values: CDR1 SGHRS, CDR2 YFSETQ. For the CDR3, the DNA is TGCGCCAGCGTTGGGGGGACAGGTCCCCAAGAGACCCAGTACTTC. As protein: CASVGGTGPQETQYF.

The chain is built from TRBV6-6 and TRBJ1-1, with 9 nucleotides matching TRBD1. Germline CDR1 is MNHNY and CDR2 is SVGAGI (reference sequence). The CDR3 spans 18 residues. The ends lost 0 bases at V and 3 bases at J; junction bases unmatched: 11. The CDR3 DNA follows: TGTGCCAGCAGTTACTCGTCGGAAGAACAGGGGGCTGACACTGAAGCTTTCTTT. Encoded protein: CASSYSSEEQGADTEAFF.

The V call is TRBV6-5, the J call TRBJ2-6; D unclear. V lost 7 bases, J lost 0 bases, and 7 bases lay in between. CDR3 length equals 14 residues. Germline V gene data show CDR1 as MNHEY and CDR2 as SVGAGI. Written as DNA, the CDR3 is TGTGCCAGCACCCTCAGCTCTGGGGCCAACGTCCTGACTTTC. Its protein is CASTLSSGANVLTF.

The chain has TRBV5-6 and TRBJ2-1; TRBD2 matches 9 bases. The CDR3 is 16 amino acids. Losses at the gene ends were 4 bases for V and 5 bases for J; bases not matched to a gene: 10. CDR1 and CDR2 (germline): SGHDT, YYEEEE. CDR3 protein: CASSPRASGVNNEQFF. CDR3 sequence (DNA): TGTGCCAGCAGCCCGCGAGCTAGCGGGGTAAACAATGAGCAGTTCTTC.

V is TRBV10-3 and J is TRBJ2-2, with 12 bases matching TRBD1. With V trimmed by 7 bases and J by 7 bases, 7 bases remained unmatched. The CDR3 runs 15 residues. Germline-derived CDR1 and CDR2 are ENHRY and SYGVKD. The CDR3 sequence: CAINPGQGAGGELFF. CDR3 nucleotide sequence: TGTGCCATCAACCCGGGACAGGGGGCTGGCGGGGAGCTGTTTTTT.

This sequence joins TRBV6-2 or TRBV6-3 and TRBJ1-5; TRBD1 agrees at 10 bases. V lost 6 bases and J lost 9; bases outside the gene matches: 14. Per the germline V gene, CDR1 is MNHEY and CDR2 is SVGEGT. This CDR3 spans 16 amino acids. CDR3 loop: CASRQTGTGAYRPQHF. The CDR3 region has the DNA TGTGCCAGCAGACAGACCGGGACAGGGGCTTATCGGCCCCAGCATTTT.

V is TRBV5-1 and J is TRBJ1-1, with D perhaps matching TRBD1 (6 bases). CDR3 length equals 16 residues. Germline assignment: CDR1 SGHRS and CDR2 YFSETQ. V lost 0 bases and J lost 8, with 20 bases in between. The CDR3 here is CASSLAPGTQYPEAFF. The CDR3 nucleotides read TGCGCCAGCAGCTTGGCCCCCGGGACACAATACCCCGAAGCTTTCTTT.

The chain combines TRBV20-1 with TRBJ1-1; perhaps TRBD1 as D (6 bases). The CDR3 covers 13 residues. The germline V and J ends were trimmed by 6 bases and 6 bases, with 17 bases remaining between them. In germline, CDR1 is DFQATT, CDR2 SNEGSKA (reference sequence). CDR3 nucleotide sequence: TGCAGTGCGATTTCGCAGGGGCCGGCTGAAGCTTTCTTT. The encoded protein is CSAISQGPAEAFF.

The chain couples TRBV20-1 to TRBJ2-1; D perhaps matches TRBD1 (6 bases). V was shortened by 3 bases and J by 3 bases, with 9 bases between the two germline ends. Germline assignment: CDR1 DFQATT and CDR2 SNEGSKA (reference sequence). The CDR3 is made up of 13 amino acids. The CDR3: CSASGDIYNEQFF. DNA of the CDR3: TGCAGTGCTAGTGGGGACATCTACAATGAGCAGTTCTTC.

This clonotype turned up a few times. This chain connects TRBV7-9 to TRBJ2-3; 9 bases are a match to TRBD1. This CDR3 has 14 amino acids. Trimming cost V 6 bases and J 6 bases; bases outside gene matches: 7. Germline values: CDR1 SEHNR, CDR2 FQNEAQ (reference sequence). The CDR3 DNA reads as TGTGCCAGCAGTCCGGGACAGGGTTGGGATACGCAGTATTTT. This encodes CASSPGQGWDTQYF. The complete variable domain, with remaining parts taken from reference TRBV7-9 and TRBJ2-3, reads DTGVSQNPRHKITKRGQNVTFRCDPISEHNRLYWYRQTLGQGPEFLTYFQNEAQLEKSRLLSDRFSAERPKGSFSTLEIQRTEQGDSAMYLCASSPGQGWDTQYFGPGTRLTVL.

V and J are TRBV18 and TRBJ2-5, with 8 positions matching TRBD2. Germline loops: CDR1 KGHSH, CDR2 LQKENI. Trimming cost V 3 bases and J 5 bases; bases outside gene matches: 14. The CDR3 has 17 amino acids. CDR3 loop: CASSPRDSGSNLETQYF. CDR3 in DNA: TGTGCCAGCTCACCCCGTGACAGCGGGAGTAATCTGGAGACCCAGTACTTC.

In its sample, this clonotype was seen a few times. The V call is TRBV25-1, the J call TRBJ2-7; D may correspond to TRBD1 or TRBD2 (7 bases each). Per the germline V gene, CDR1 is MGHDK and CDR2 is SYGVNS. Trimming left V 2 bases short and J 1 base short, with 12 bases between. The CDR3 length is 15 residues. CDR3 amino acids: CASSEQGGISYEQYF. CDR3 nucleotide sequence: TGTGCCAGCAGTGAACAGGGGGGGATTTCCTACGAGCAGTACTTC.

This clonotype was counted a few times. CDR3 nucleotides: TGTGCCAGCAGCTTCCTAGCGGGAGGGATCACAGATACGCAGTATTTT. It is translated as CASSFLAGGITDTQYF. The chain has TRBV11-2 and TRBJ2-3, with 12 nucleotides matching TRBD2. Germline loops: CDR1 SGHAT, CDR2 FQNNGV. V lost 3 bases and J lost 2; bases outside the gene matches: 3. The CDR3 has 16 residues.

This chain links TRBV7-2 with TRBJ2-2, with D unclear. Germline V gene sequence: CDR1 SGHTA, CDR2 FQGNSA. The CDR3 has 14 amino acids. The V gene lost 3 bases and the J gene lost 2 bases, with 7 bases spanning the gap. CDR3 protein: CASSFNSNTGELFF. The CDR3 DNA reads TGTGCCAGCAGCTTCAATAGTAACACCGGGGAGCTGTTTTTT.

This clonotype was seen a few times. The V gene is TRBV29-1, the J gene TRBJ2-1; D uncertain. The V end lost 6 bases, the J end lost 4 bases, and 10 bases lay between the germline ends. Germline V gives CDR1 SQVTM, CDR2 ANQGSEA. The CDR3 totals 12 residues. CDR3 DNA: TGCAGCGTAGATGACTCTTACAATGAGCAGTTCTTC. Translating gives CSVDDSYNEQFF.

In its sample, this clonotype was seen a few times. As DNA, the CDR3 is TGCGCCAGCTGGGGAGGACAGGGGATCACAGATACGCAGTATTTT. Its protein product is CASWGGQGITDTQYF. The chain has TRBV5-1 and TRBJ2-3; 9 bases match TRBD1. The CDR3 is made up of 15 amino acids. Germline CDR1 SGHRS, CDR2 YFSETQ. V lost 7 bases and J lost 2; bases outside the gene matches: 8.